Listed here is a single T cell receptor beta chain. Its antigen is currently unknown. This entry is derived from a study of Ad26.COV2.S vaccination and SARS-CoV-2 variants. General study findings and limits: Estimates derived from TCR breadth and depth analyses may have underestimated total T cell responses. Once vaccination had occurred, spike-specific CD8+ and CD4+ T cell responses reportedly showed substantial breadth.

Sequencing used immunoSEQ multiplex PCR; TCRdb keeps in-frame clones, though not all of them. The table has 200,000 to 250,000 clones, roughly 90% seen once. As for treatment: approximately 18 received Ad26.COV2.S at low or high dose, single or two shots; roughly five received placebo; per-sample allocation not given. Each sample was drawn 63 days after the first injection (of vaccine or placebo). Boston hosted the donor, who was an adult aged 18-55 years. Looked up from germline, CDR1 is LGHDT and CDR2 is YNNKEL (reference sequence). V lost 2 bases, J lost 0 bases, and 12 bases lay in between. The CDR3 spans 16 residues.

The specimen was peripheral blood, collected in a trial of Ad26.COV2.S vaccine versus placebo. The sequence was obtained from a person aged 18-65 years who received the Ad26.COV2.S COVID-19 vaccine or a placebo. The chain employs TRBV3-1 (or the pseudogene TRBV3-2) and TRBJ2-3, with D maybe TRBD2 (6 bases). The CDR3 bases are TGTGCCAGCAGCCAATCCTGGGGGGTGAGCACAGATACGCAGTATTTT. Its translation: CASSQSWGVSTDTQYF.